The next 27 T cell receptor beta chains were all read from a single sample in a study of Ad26.COV2.S vaccination and SARS-CoV-2 variants. Measured with immunoSEQ multiplex PCR; TCRdb has only the in-frame clones, and not every one. This sample yields roughly 380,000 clones, of which around 92% are seen a single time; roughly 3.9% belongs to the top ten. Sequenced here: peripheral blood, sampled after recovery from COVID-19. The origin of the receptors is a human donor who had recovered from COVID-19.

V is TRBV6-1 and J is TRBJ2-4; TRBD2 matches at 10 bases. CDR1 MNHNS and CDR2 SASEGT come from the germline V gene. CDR3 length: 18 residues. V was clipped by 4 bases and J by 1 base; unmatched bases: 10. The DNA for the CDR3 is TGTGCCAGCAGTGCTCCAGCGGGGGGGCAAGGTGCCAAAAACATTCAGTACTTC. This gives the protein CASSAPAGGQGAKNIQYF.

The chain joins TRBV6-2 or TRBV6-3 to TRBJ1-4, with D tentatively TRBD1 (6 bases). The CDR3 is 15 residues long. Germline CDR1 is MNHEY and CDR2 is SVGEGT. Deletions cut 6 bases from V and 3 bases from J, with 14 bases between. CDR3 nucleotide sequence: TGTGCCAGCAGCAACGGGGGGGCGGCTAATGAAAAACTGTTTTTT. Translating gives CASSNGGAANEKLFF.

The V and J genes are TRBV5-6 and TRBJ1-2, with TRBD1 as a possible D gene (5 bases). V lost 0 bases to trimming and J lost 5 bases, with 17 bases between them. Germline lookup yields CDR1 SGHDT and CDR2 YYEEEE. CDR3 length equals 16 residues. In nucleotides, the CDR3 is TGTGCCAGCAGCTTGGCCGCGGACGGAGGGGATTATGGCTACACCTTC. The encoded protein is CASSLAADGGDYGYTF.

The chain has TRBV29-1 and TRBJ1-2, with 9 positions matching TRBD1. Trimming cost V 6 bases and J 4 bases; bases outside gene matches: 6. CDR3 length: 13 residues. CDR1 and CDR2 from the germline V gene are SQVTM and ANQGSEA. The CDR3 here is CSVGGQGPYGYTF. The CDR3, as DNA: TGCAGCGTGGGGGGACAGGGACCCTATGGCTACACCTTC.

The rearrangement links TRBV2 to TRBJ1-1; D is perhaps TRBD1 (5 bases). Germline V CDR1 and CDR2: SNHLY, FYNNEI. CDR3 length: 13 residues. V was clipped by 4 bases and J by 0 bases, with 6 bases between them. The CDR3 sequence is CASSGGLNTEAFF. For the CDR3, the DNA is TGTGCCAGCAGTGGGGGCCTGAACACTGAAGCTTTCTTT.

V and J are TRBV5-1 and TRBJ1-5, with D possibly matching TRBD1 (5 bases). The CDR3 covers 16 residues. The ends were cut back, 0 bases at V and 3 bases at J, with 13 bases in the middle. The germline V gene has CDR1 SGHRS and CDR2 YFSETQ. The CDR3 region is CASSLERRQLNQPQHF. The DNA of the CDR3 is TGCGCCAGCAGCTTGGAGCGCAGACAGCTCAATCAGCCCCAGCATTTT.

This chain joins TRBV6-2 or TRBV6-3 and TRBJ1-3; D possibly corresponds to TRBD1 (6 bases). The CDR3 is 16 residues long. Germline lookup yields CDR1 MNHEY and CDR2 SVGEGT. Trimming took off 2 bases at V and 1 base at J, with 12 bases between the two ends. The chain's CDR3 is CASSYLRGTSGNTIYF. CDR3 coding DNA: TGTGCCAGCAGTTACCTTCGGGGGACATCTGGAAACACCATATATTTT.

The chain combines TRBV4-1 with TRBJ2-3; TRBD2 matches at 8 bases. Germline V gives CDR1 MGHRA, CDR2 YSYEKL. This CDR3 is built from 15 residues. V lost 4 bases to trimming and J lost 3 bases; unmatched junction nucleotides: 6. Here the CDR3 reads CASSRLAFETDTQYF. DNA for the CDR3: TGCGCCAGCAGCCGACTAGCGTTTGAGACAGATACGCAGTATTTT.

This chain connects TRBV7-2 to TRBJ2-3; 8 nucleotides align to TRBD1. Germline lookup yields CDR1 SGHTA and CDR2 FQGNSA. This CDR3 spans 15 amino acids. The ends lost 3 bases at V and 0 bases at J; junction bases unmatched: 2. CDR3 sequence: CASSFRDRSTDTQYF. In DNA, the CDR3 is TGTGCCAGCAGCTTCCGGGACAGGAGCACAGATACGCAGTATTTT.

The chain joins TRBV27 to TRBJ2-7; D may be TRBD1 (6 bases). CDR1 and CDR2 from the germline V gene are MNHEY and SMNVEV (reference sequence). The CDR3 is 12 amino acids. Trimming shortened V by 5 bases and J by 3 bases, and 8 bases separated the two germline ends. CDR3 amino acids: CASSAQGYEQYF. CDR3 nucleotides: TGTGCCAGCAGTGCACAGGGCTACGAGCAGTACTTC.

This sequence joins TRBV10-3 and TRBJ1-1; 7 nucleotides match TRBD1. J lost 1 base, V lost 6 bases, and 14 bases had no gene match. There are 17 residues in the CDR3. Germline V gene sequence: CDR1 ENHRY, CDR2 SYGVKD. The CDR3: CAIRGGDTWDRNTEAFF. The CDR3 DNA sequence: TGTGCCATCAGGGGGGGGGATACCTGGGACAGGAACACTGAAGCTTTCTTT.

The CDR3 sequence is CASSENRGLGQPQHF. Written as DNA, the CDR3 is TGTGCCAGCAGTGAAAATCGAGGGTTAGGTCAGCCCCAGCATTTT. V usage is TRBV2 and J usage is TRBJ1-5; D gene uncertain. The CDR3 loop spans 15 amino acids. Per the germline V gene, CDR1 is SNHLY and CDR2 is FYNNEI. V was pared by 2 bases and J by 6 bases, with 14 bases between.

The rearrangement links TRBV5-6 to TRBJ1-6; D is unclear. This CDR3 comprises 12 residues. Looked up from germline, CDR1 is SGHDT and CDR2 is YYEEEE. The ends were cut back, 2 bases at V and 14 bases at J, with 11 bases in the middle. CDR3 sequence (DNA): TGTGCCAGCAGCTTAAAGGGTCCGGCCCTCCACTTT. It encodes CASSLKGPALHF.

V and J are TRBV12-5 and TRBJ1-1; 7 bases align to TRBD1. The CDR3 sequence is 14 residues long. Trimming at V came to 1 base and at J to 5 bases, leaving 4 bases not matched to a gene. Per germline, CDR1 LGHNT and CDR2 FRNRAP. CDR3 bases: TGTGCTAGTGGTTTGGAGGCAGGGGGGACTGAAGCTTTCTTT. Translation gives CASGLEAGGTEAFF. The full variable domain, its missing parts supplied by reference TRBV12-5 and TRBJ1-1, is DARVTQTPRHKVTEMGQEVTMRCQPILGHNTVFWYRQTMMQGLELLAYFRNRAPLDDSGMPKDRFSAEMPDATLATLKIQPSEPRDSAVYFCASGLEAGGTEAFFGQGTRLTVV.

V usage is TRBV27 and J usage is TRBJ1-2, with D possibly TRBD1 on 5 matching bases. Germline V gene sequence: CDR1 MNHEY, CDR2 SMNVEV (reference sequence). This CDR3 region has 15 residues. V gave up 2 bases and J gave up 4 bases, with 14 bases separating them. CDR3 bases: TGTGCCAGCAGTTTAGGTGGGGCGGGTAGCTATGGCTACACCTTC. Translated, it gives CASSLGGAGSYGYTF.

V is TRBV5-4 and J is TRBJ1-2, with 8 nucleotides matching TRBD1. Losses at the gene ends were 2 bases for V and 11 bases for J; bases not matched to a gene: 5. The CDR3 runs to 12 residues. CDR1 SGHNT and CDR2 YYREEE come from the germline V gene (reference sequence). DNA for the CDR3: TGTGCCAGCAGCTTAGACAGGGGCCCGTACACCTTC. It specifies CASSLDRGPYTF.

V gene TRBV2 combines with J gene TRBJ1-4; D is undetermined. The V gene lost 3 bases and the J gene lost 4 bases, with 6 bases spanning the gap. The CDR3 sequence is 13 residues long. Germline V gene sequence: CDR1 SNHLY, CDR2 FYNNEI. CDR3 nucleotides: TGTGCCAGCAGTGAGGCTTTTAATGAAAAACTGTTTTTT. Its translation: CASSEAFNEKLFF.

The chain uses TRBV6-6 and TRBJ2-3, with D hard to call. Deletions cut 6 bases from V and 1 base from J, with 11 bases between. The germline gives CDR1 MNHNY, CDR2 SVGAGI (reference sequence). This CDR3 contains 14 residues. Here the CDR3 DNA reads TGTGCCAGCAGCATGGTGGTCGGCACAGATACGCAGTATTTT. As protein: CASSMVVGTDTQYF.

The chain uses TRBV19 and TRBJ2-3; no reliable D call. This CDR3 contains 15 residues. The germline gives CDR1 LNHDA, CDR2 SQIVND (reference sequence). V lost 3 bases and J 0 bases, leaving 10 bases between the germline ends. This CDR3 reads CASSMMATSTDTQYF. CDR3 sequence (DNA): TGTGCCAGTAGTATGATGGCTACGAGCACAGATACGCAGTATTTT.

The chain couples TRBV9 to TRBJ2-7; maybe TRBD2 (5 bases). CDR3 length: 15 residues. V lost 0 bases to trimming and J lost 2 bases, with 12 bases between them. Per germline, CDR1 SGDLS and CDR2 YYNGEE. The CDR3: CASSVDGGRTYEQYF. Here the CDR3 DNA reads TGTGCCAGCAGCGTAGATGGAGGTCGGACCTACGAGCAGTACTTC.

This chain joins TRBV5-4 and TRBJ2-4, with 13 bases lining up with TRBD2. CDR1 SGHNT and CDR2 YYREEE come from the germline V gene (reference sequence). This CDR3 is built from 16 residues. V shed 4 bases, J shed 7 bases, and the junction held 8 bases outside the gene matches. As DNA, the CDR3 is TGTGCCAGCAGCACTCGACTAGCGGGGGGAGTGAACATTCAGTACTTC. It specifies CASSTRLAGGVNIQYF. Together with reference TRBV5-4 and TRBJ2-4, the CDR3 gives the full variable domain: ETGVTQSPTHLIKTRGQQVTLRCSSQSGHNTVSWYQQALGQGPQFIFQYYREEENGRGNFPPRFSGLQFPNYSSELNVNALELDDSALYLCASSTRLAGGVNIQYFGAGTRLSVL.

This clone was observed a handful of times. The V call is TRBV7-8, the J call TRBJ2-2; possibly TRBD2 for D (5 bases). The length of the CDR3 is 14 residues. Per the germline V gene, CDR1 is SGHVS and CDR2 is FQNEAQ. Trimming stripped 5 bases from V and 0 bases from J, with 7 bases between. DNA for the CDR3: TGTGCCAGCAGCGTACTAGCGAACACCGGGGAGCTGTTTTTT. Translated, it gives CASSVLANTGELFF.

The genes are TRBV13 and TRBJ1-1; D is uncertain. CDR1 is PRHDT and CDR2 is FYEKMQ in the germline V gene (reference sequence). V shed 5 bases and J shed 0 bases, with 10 bases lying between them. This CDR3 spans 14 amino acids. The CDR3 DNA follows: TGTGCCAGCAGCGTTCGGGGTCTGAACACTGAAGCTTTCTTT. Its protein is CASSVRGLNTEAFF.

The rearrangement links TRBV5-6 to TRBJ2-1; no firm D call. CDR1 is SGHDT, CDR2 YYEEEE, per germline. This CDR3 spans 14 amino acids. Trimming removed 1 base at V and 5 bases at J, with 10 bases between. This CDR3 is CASSLPSEDNEQFF. In nucleotides, the CDR3 is TGTGCCAGCAGCTTGCCCAGCGAGGACAATGAGCAGTTCTTC.

This chain uses TRBV7-2 with TRBJ2-5; D is unclear. Trimming took off 2 bases at V and 1 base at J, with 5 bases between the two ends. Germline assignment: CDR1 SGHTA and CDR2 FQGNSA. The CDR3 runs 13 residues. The CDR3 coding sequence is TGTGCCAGCAGCTTAAACACCCAAGAGACCCAGTACTTC. Its protein is CASSLNTQETQYF. Based on the CDR3 plus reference TRBV7-2 and TRBJ2-5, the full variable domain is GAGVSQSPSNKVTEKGKDVELRCDPISGHTALYWYRQSLGQGLEFLIYFQGNSAPDKSGLPSDRFSAERTGGSVSTLTIQRTQQEDSAVYLCASSLNTQETQYFGPGTRLLVL.

The CDR3 sequence: CASSFRQPGSGNTIYF. CDR3 bases: TGTGCCAGCAGCTTTCGACAGCCGGGCTCTGGAAACACCATATATTTT. The chain uses TRBV5-6 and TRBJ1-3, with a tentative D call TRBD1 (5 bases). Germline assignment: CDR1 SGHDT and CDR2 YYEEEE. With 2 bases removed from V and 0 bases from J, the gap between germline ends came to 12 bases. The CDR3 contains 16 residues.

The chain is built from TRBV5-4 and TRBJ2-2; no firm D call. Germline V gene sequence: CDR1 SGHNT, CDR2 YYREEE (reference sequence). Trimming shortened V by 1 base and J by 4 bases, and 8 bases separated the two germline ends. The CDR3 runs to 14 residues. As DNA, the CDR3 is TGTGCCAGCAGCTTGCAGTGGAGCACCGGGGAGCTGTTTTTT. Amino acids: CASSLQWSTGELFF.